What follows describes a single T cell receptor (beta chain). This specimen comes from a study of blood T cell repertoires in COVID-19. Profiling relied on immunoSEQ multiplex PCR, and the TCRdb table lists in-frame clones only, not all of them. The data contain around 68,000 clones, more than 65% of them singletons. Germline assignment: CDR1 GTSNPN and CDR2 SVGIG (reference sequence). This CDR3 has 16 residues. Trimming removed 1 base from V and 0 bases from J, with 13 bases in between. V is TRBV30 and J is TRBJ2-1, with TRBD2 as a possible D gene (6 bases). Input material: peripheral blood. The clonotype was recovered from a woman between 45 and 65 years old with acute or convalescent COVID-19. CDR3 DNA: TGTGCCTGGAGTGGGAGCGCGGGGAGCTCCTACAATGAGCAGTTCTTC. This encodes CAWSGSAGSSYNEQFF.